The 32 T cell receptor beta chains in this list originate from one sample, sequenced in a study of post-analysis software for immune sequencing data. Study observations and caveats: Higher frequency in patients than in controls was seen for roughly five TRBV segments, with TRBV5-6, TRBV5-1 and TRBV20-1 among them.

Carried by the TCR beta cDNA libraries were unique molecular identifiers. From the PCR reads, TCRdb called clonotypes with MiXCR, one entry per CDR3 protein. The sample has about 540,000 distinct CDR3 sequences; 34% are singletons. No cognate antigen is known for these TCRs. Sequencing input: blood. Every receptor here comes from a girl between 2 and 17 years old with multiple sclerosis.

This sequence joins TRBV7-9 and TRBJ1-4; no reliable D call. V shed 4 bases and J shed 1 base, with 16 bases lying between them. CDR1 is SEHNR, CDR2 FQNEAQ, per germline (reference sequence). The CDR3 runs to 17 residues. CDR3 sequence (DNA): TGTGCCAGCAGCTCCCACGGAGGGATGGTAACTAATGAAAAACTGTTTTTT. It encodes CASSSHGGMVTNEKLFF.

This chain connects TRBV6-5 to TRBJ2-3, with D possibly being TRBD1 (6 bases). The CDR3 covers 16 residues. V was trimmed by 6 bases and J by 5 bases, leaving 21 bases between them. Looked up from germline, CDR1 is MNHEY and CDR2 is SVGAGI. CDR3 nucleotides: TGTGCCAGCAGCCCTAACACAGGGCAGATAAGAGATACGCAGTATTTT. Amino acids: CASSPNTGQIRDTQYF.

The chain couples TRBV20-1 to TRBJ1-6; D remains ambiguous. From germline, CDR1 is DFQATT and CDR2 SNEGSKA (reference sequence). This CDR3 region has 13 residues. Trimming shortened V by 6 bases and J by 11 bases, and 17 bases separated the two germline ends. This CDR3 reads CSAPPHVLTPLHF. The DNA for the CDR3 is TGCAGTGCGCCTCCACACGTCTTAACACCCCTCCACTTT.

This clonotype was counted many times. CDR3 DNA: TGTGCCAGCAGAAAAGGGGGTATGACCTACAATGAGCAGTTCTTC. Amino acids: CASRKGGMTYNEQFF. The J gene is TRBJ2-1, the V gene TRBV6-6; weak D call: TRBD1 (6 bases). V was shortened by 6 bases and J by 2 bases, with 14 bases between the two germline ends. This CDR3 is 15 amino acids long. CDR1 and CDR2 from the germline V gene are MNHNY and SVGAGI (reference sequence).

Details on this clonotype: The junction and the germline gene differ at one end; a read error may be behind it. V is TRBV6-5 and J is TRBJ1-2, with D possibly TRBD1 on 6 matching bases. Germline V gene data show CDR1 as MNHEY and CDR2 as SVGAGI. The CDR3 has 14 residues. DNA for the CDR3: TGTACCAGCACTCGAACAGGGCACAACTATGGCTACACCTTC. This translates into CTSTRTGHNYGYTF.

Only a few counts were recorded for this clonotype. CDR3 bases: TGTGCCAGCAGCGGGACCAACCGCCCCTACGAGCAGTACTTC. This encodes CASSGTNRPYEQYF. The chain is built from TRBV28 and TRBJ2-7, with D perhaps being TRBD1 or TRBD2 (5 bases each). The V gene's germline CDR1 is MDHEN and CDR2 SYDVKM. V lost 6 bases and J lost 2, with 14 bases in between. This CDR3 spans 14 amino acids.

V is TRBV5-4 and J is TRBJ1-2; D may be TRBD1 (6 bases). Trimming took off 4 bases at V and 8 bases at J, with 15 bases between the two ends. The germline CDR1 and CDR2 sequences are SGHNT and YYREEE (reference sequence). This CDR3 is built from 13 residues. The CDR3 here is CASSTQGSGGYTF. The CDR3 DNA sequence: TGTGCCAGCAGCACACAGGGAAGCGGCGGCTACACCTTC.

This clonotype was seen just once. V and J are TRBV18 and TRBJ1-6, with D unresolved. This CDR3 comprises 11 residues. Germline loops: CDR1 KGHSH, CDR2 LQKENI. Deletions cut 3 bases from V and 9 bases from J, with 3 bases between. The CDR3 DNA reads TGTGCCAGCTCACCGGCTTCACCCCTCCACTTT. The encoded protein is CASSPASPLHF.

This chain uses TRBV5-1 with TRBJ1-1; TRBD1 is a possible D gene (5 bases). With 1 base removed from V and 6 bases from J, the gap between germline ends came to 13 bases. The V gene's germline CDR1 is SGHRS and CDR2 YFSETQ. This CDR3 is built from 14 residues. CDR3 coding DNA: TGCGCCAGCAGCTTGCGGGACGGGCGGGCTGAAGCTTTCTTT. Protein: CASSLRDGRAEAFF.

The CDR3 loop reads CASSLASDRGYEQYF. The CDR3 bases are TGCGCCAGCAGCTTGGCGTCGGACAGGGGCTACGAGCAGTACTTC. This chain uses TRBV5-1 with TRBJ2-5; TRBD1 matches at 9 bases. With the DNA end fitting TRBJ2-7 better, the J assignment may be wrong. Per germline, CDR1 SGHRS and CDR2 YFSETQ. The CDR3 totals 15 residues.

V is TRBV2 and J is TRBJ1-2; TRBD1 matches 7 bases. J gave up 4 bases and V 3 bases, and 5 bases lay outside the gene matches. Looked up from germline, CDR1 is SNHLY and CDR2 is FYNNEI. This CDR3 contains 14 residues. The CDR3 spells CASSENGQAYGYTF. CDR3 nucleotide sequence: TGTGCCAGCAGTGAGAACGGACAGGCCTATGGCTACACCTTC.

The chain carries TRBV5-1 and TRBJ2-7; no clear D. This CDR3 contains 12 residues. Germline lookup yields CDR1 SGHRS and CDR2 YFSETQ. V was clipped by 1 base and J by 3 bases, with 5 bases between them. The CDR3, as DNA: TGCGCCAGCAGCTTGAATTTCTACGAGCAGTACTTC. Its protein product is CASSLNFYEQYF.

This chain uses TRBV9 with TRBJ2-7; D remains ambiguous. V was trimmed by 0 bases and J by 3 bases, leaving 10 bases between them. This CDR3 contains 14 residues. Looked up from germline, CDR1 is SGDLS and CDR2 is YYNGEE. CDR3 coding DNA: TGTGCCAGCAGCGTAGGTCCGCTCGACTACGAGCAGTACTTC. Its translation is CASSVGPLDYEQYF. Based on the CDR3 plus reference TRBV9 and TRBJ2-7, the full variable domain is DSGVTQTPKHLITATGQRVTLRCSPRSGDLSVYWYQQSLDQGLQFLIQYYNGEERAKGNILERFSAQQFPDLHSELNLSSLELGDSALYFCASSVGPLDYEQYFGPGTRLTVT.

This chain links TRBV4-2 with TRBJ2-7; tentatively, D is TRBD2 (6 bases). Trimming took off 5 bases at V and 3 bases at J, with 17 bases between the two ends. The CDR3 sequence is 15 residues long. Per the germline V gene, CDR1 is LGHNA and CDR2 is YNFKEQ. The CDR3 loop reads CASSGGVPAGYEQYF. The CDR3 nucleotides are TGTGCCAGCAGCGGAGGGGTTCCAGCCGGCTACGAGCAGTACTTC.

The gene calls are TRBV12-3 or TRBV12-4 and TRBJ2-1, with D possibly being TRBD2 (6 bases). The CDR3 is 16 amino acids. V was trimmed by 6 bases and J by 1 base, leaving 16 bases between them. CDR3 in amino acids: CASSRPGLQSYNEQFF. The DNA for the CDR3 is TGTGCCAGCAGCCGACCGGGACTCCAATCCTACAATGAGCAGTTCTTC.

The chain employs TRBV15 and TRBJ2-3; TRBD1 matches 9 bases. V gave up 3 bases and J gave up 2 bases; unmatched junction bases: 3. This CDR3 has 15 amino acids. Germline lookup yields CDR1 LNHNV and CDR2 YYDKDF (reference sequence). CDR3 nucleotide sequence: TGTGCCACCAGCAGTTGGACAGGGGTCACAGATACGCAGTATTTT. It specifies CATSSWTGVTDTQYF.

J is TRBJ2-2 and V is TRBV3-1, with TRBD1 matching over 10 bases. In germline, CDR1 is LGHDT, CDR2 YNNKEL (reference sequence). This CDR3 is built from 13 residues. With V trimmed by 3 bases and J by 14 bases, 6 bases remained unmatched. DNA of the CDR3: TGTGCCAGCAGCCACCCGGGACAGGGGTCTCTGTTTTTT. Amino acids: CASSHPGQGSLFF.

In its sample, this clonotype was seen a few times. This chain links TRBV9 with TRBJ2-4, with 8 bases lining up with TRBD1. The ends lost 4 bases at V and 5 bases at J; junction bases unmatched: 5. The CDR3 extends over 14 amino acids. From germline, CDR1 is SGDLS and CDR2 YYNGEE. CDR3 sequence reads: CASSRQGWQNIQYF. The CDR3 DNA reads as TGTGCCAGCAGCCGACAGGGGTGGCAAAACATTCAGTACTTC. The full variable domain, its missing parts supplied by reference TRBV9 and TRBJ2-4, is DSGVTQTPKHLITATGQRVTLRCSPRSGDLSVYWYQQSLDQGLQFLIQYYNGEERAKGNILERFSAQQFPDLHSELNLSSLELGDSALYFCASSRQGWQNIQYFGAGTRLSVL.

The J gene is TRBJ2-5, the V gene TRBV28; D not certain. The CDR3 totals 12 residues. V was trimmed by 5 bases and J by 6 bases, leaving 10 bases between them. Germline V lookup: CDR1 MDHEN, CDR2 SYDVKM. CDR3 amino acids: CASSPSRQTQYF. The CDR3 DNA is TGTGCCAGCAGTCCCTCTCGCCAGACCCAGTACTTC.

The table lists this clonotype with a count of one. The chain employs TRBV6-5 and TRBJ2-1; the match to TRBD1 covers 9 bases. The CDR3 runs to 16 residues. Unmatched junction bases numbered 13, after V lost 5 bases and J lost 8 bases. CDR1 is MNHEY and CDR2 is SVGAGI in the germline V gene. The CDR3 loop reads CASSRSTGGGSDEQFF. The CDR3 coding sequence is TGTGCCAGCAGTCGCTCTACAGGGGGCGGATCGGATGAGCAGTTCTTC.

This chain links TRBV12-3 or TRBV12-4 with TRBJ1-2, with 7 positions matching TRBD1. V lost 7 bases, J lost 8 bases, and 4 bases stayed unmatched. The CDR3 runs 11 residues. For the CDR3, the DNA is TGTGCCAGCAAGGGGGCAAGGGGCTACACCTTC. Its translation is CASKGARGYTF.

Points on this clonotype: The junction does not match germline at one end; this may be a read error. The chain couples TRBV18 to TRBJ1-5; the D is unclear. CDR3 length: 15 residues. Germline CDR1 KGHSH, CDR2 LQKENI. CDR3 sequence reads: CASSPRGDSNQPRHF. CDR3 nucleotides: TGTGCCAGCTCACCACGCGGCGATAGCAATCAGCCCCGGCATTTT.

This clonotype was counted only a few times. This chain links TRBV15 with TRBJ2-5; TRBD1 is a possible D gene (5 bases). CDR3 length: 15 amino acids. Germline-derived CDR1 and CDR2 are LNHNV and YYDKDF (reference sequence). V was trimmed by 2 bases and J by 5 bases, leaving 15 bases between them. The CDR3 loop is CATSRRGGIGETQYF. DNA of the CDR3: TGTGCCACCAGCAGAAGGGGCGGAATAGGGGAGACCCAGTACTTC.

The chain joins TRBV27 to TRBJ2-1, with D possibly matching TRBD1 (9 bases). V gave up 3 bases and J gave up 9 bases, with 21 bases separating them. Germline CDR1 MNHEY, CDR2 SMNVEV (reference sequence). The CDR3 loop spans 16 amino acids. CDR3 sequence: CASSFVAGQGEGEQFF. The CDR3 coding sequence is TGTGCCAGCAGTTTTGTAGCGGGACAGGGTGAAGGTGAGCAGTTCTTC.

This clonotype was seen a single time. The chain is built from TRBV20-1 and TRBJ2-5; 8 bases fit TRBD2. Germline V CDR1 and CDR2: DFQATT, SNEGSKA (reference sequence). V trimming: 2 bases; J trimming: 4 bases; junction bases outside the gene matches: 6. The CDR3 is made up of 14 amino acids. The CDR3 protein is CSARTLAGLETQYF. DNA of the CDR3: TGCAGTGCTAGAACCTTAGCGGGGTTAGAGACCCAGTACTTC.

The V and J genes are TRBV28 and TRBJ2-4; the D call may be TRBD1 or TRBD2 (5 bases each). Trimming took 4 bases from V and 6 from J, leaving 16 bases between them. Germline V lookup: CDR1 MDHEN, CDR2 SYDVKM. The CDR3 is made up of 15 amino acids. This CDR3 reads CASSWSGSGGNIQYF. The CDR3 DNA sequence: TGTGCCAGCAGTTGGTCTGGTAGTGGGGGAAACATTCAGTACTTC.

The chain combines TRBV3-1 with TRBJ1-5; TRBD1 is a possible D gene (5 bases). The CDR3 has 16 residues. The V end lost 1 base, the J end lost 3 bases, and 13 bases lay between the germline ends. Germline V CDR1 and CDR2: LGHDT, YNNKEL (reference sequence). CDR3 amino acids: CASSQGSQGDNQPQHF. CDR3 in DNA: TGTGCCAGCAGCCAAGGCTCGCAGGGCGACAATCAGCCCCAGCATTTT.

This clonotype was found many times. The chain employs TRBV5-1 and TRBJ2-3; D is undetermined. Germline V lookup: CDR1 SGHRS, CDR2 YFSETQ. The ends were cut back, 2 bases at V and 3 bases at J, with 7 bases in the middle. There are 13 residues in the CDR3. The CDR3 region is CASSLAPTDTQYF. CDR3 sequence (DNA): TGCGCCAGCAGCTTAGCCCCGACAGATACGCAGTATTTT. Supplemented by reference TRBV5-1 and TRBJ2-3, the full variable domain reads KAGVTQTPRYLIKTRGQQVTLSCSPISGHRSVSWYQQTPGQGLQFLFEYFSETQRNKGNFPGRFSGRQFSNSRSEMNVSTLELGDSALYLCASSLAPTDTQYFGPGTRLTVL.

The chain uses TRBV7-2 and TRBJ1-4; perhaps TRBD1 as D (6 bases). Germline loops: CDR1 SGHTA, CDR2 FQGNSA. V shed 5 bases and J shed 7 bases, with 14 bases lying between them. This CDR3 region has 14 residues. The CDR3 sequence: CASSLGLGGEKLFF. In DNA form, the CDR3 reads TGTGCCAGCAGCCTGGGGCTAGGGGGTGAAAAACTGTTTTTT.

As DNA, the CDR3 is TGTGCCAGCAGCTTGGCAGGGAACAATGAGCAGTTCTTC. This sequence encodes CASSLAGNNEQFF. The chain recombines TRBV11-3 with TRBJ2-1, with a possible D match to TRBD1 (5 bases). The germline CDR1 and CDR2 sequences are SGHNT and YENEEA. V lost 3 bases and J lost 5, with 8 bases in between. There are 13 residues in the CDR3. Based on the CDR3 plus reference TRBV11-3 and TRBJ2-1, the full variable domain is EAGVVQSPRYKIIEKKQPVAFWCNPISGHNTLYWYLQNLGQGPELLIRYENEEAVDDSQLPKDRFSAERLKGVDSTLKIQPAELGDSAVYLCASSLAGNNEQFFGPGTRLTVL.

V gene TRBV7-2 combines with J gene TRBJ1-1; a possible D gene is TRBD1 (5 bases). Per germline, CDR1 SGHTA and CDR2 FQGNSA. This CDR3 region has 17 residues. Trimming pared 8 bases from V and 0 bases from J, leaving 22 bases between. For the CDR3, the DNA is TGTGCCAGCGCTTCCCATGTGTGGCGGGGCATGAACACTGAAGCTTTCTTT. Translated: CASASHVWRGMNTEAFF. The variable domain in full, with the rest retrieved from reference TRBV7-2 and TRBJ1-1, is GAGVSQSPSNKVTEKGKDVELRCDPISGHTALYWYRQSLGQGLEFLIYFQGNSAPDKSGLPSDRFSAERTGGSVSTLTIQRTQQEDSAVYLCASASHVWRGMNTEAFFGQGTRLTVV.

V is TRBV12-5 and J is TRBJ1-2; D is unresolved. The CDR3 has 13 residues. Germline lookup yields CDR1 LGHNT and CDR2 FRNRAP. Trimming took 4 bases from V and 7 from J, leaving 13 bases between them. The CDR3 DNA reads as TGTGCTAGTGGTTCCCCTTCGGTGGGTGGCTACACCTTC. Its protein product is CASGSPSVGGYTF.